The clone carrying this TCR beta chain has a single count. Trimming took 0 bases from V and 4 from J; bases not matched to a gene: 12. This CDR3 region has 17 residues. Per the germline V gene, CDR1 is DFQATT and CDR2 is SNEGSKA (reference sequence). The source of the sample is a study of blood T cells in healthy people across ages. Combining a sample-barcoded 5' primer with a J-beta primer mix, a second PCR ran for 7 to 11 cycles. TCRdb analysed the 5' RACE reads with MiXCR anew, one entry per CDR3 protein. The sample consists of 700,000 to 900,000 distinct CDR3 sequences, about 48% of them appearing once.

The chain couples TRBV20-1 to TRBJ1-3; 7 bases are shared with TRBD1. The sequenced sample was blood. This TCR derives from a man older than 75 in good health. CDR3 sequence reads: CSARDATGPNDGNTIYF. The CDR3 DNA is TGCAGTGCTAGAGACGCGACAGGGCCTAACGACGGAAACACCATATATTTT.